Below, one TCR beta chain is given with its context. Its antigen is unidentified. TCRdb re-called the reads through MiXCR, storing one row per CDR3 protein. The sample consists of some 920,000 distinct CDR3 sequences, around 31% of them appearing once. The record originates from a study of T cell repertoires in cytomegalovirus infection. The CDR3 is 15 residues long. The ends were cut back, 1 base at V and 5 bases at J, with 14 bases in the middle. Germline CDR1 SGHVS, CDR2 FNYEAQ. V usage is TRBV7-6 and J usage is TRBJ1-1; a weak D match, TRBD1 (5 bases). This sequence was found in a human donor in good health (CMV status not recorded). Some clones in this sample may be carry-over from other donors' samples. Here the sequenced sample was cultured CD8+ T cells from PBMCs, taken from culture after CMV antigen stimulation. The CDR3 nucleotides are TGTGCCAGCAGCTTAGAGTCTGGGGCCCAAACTGAAGCTTTCTTT. It translates to CASSLESGAQTEAFF.